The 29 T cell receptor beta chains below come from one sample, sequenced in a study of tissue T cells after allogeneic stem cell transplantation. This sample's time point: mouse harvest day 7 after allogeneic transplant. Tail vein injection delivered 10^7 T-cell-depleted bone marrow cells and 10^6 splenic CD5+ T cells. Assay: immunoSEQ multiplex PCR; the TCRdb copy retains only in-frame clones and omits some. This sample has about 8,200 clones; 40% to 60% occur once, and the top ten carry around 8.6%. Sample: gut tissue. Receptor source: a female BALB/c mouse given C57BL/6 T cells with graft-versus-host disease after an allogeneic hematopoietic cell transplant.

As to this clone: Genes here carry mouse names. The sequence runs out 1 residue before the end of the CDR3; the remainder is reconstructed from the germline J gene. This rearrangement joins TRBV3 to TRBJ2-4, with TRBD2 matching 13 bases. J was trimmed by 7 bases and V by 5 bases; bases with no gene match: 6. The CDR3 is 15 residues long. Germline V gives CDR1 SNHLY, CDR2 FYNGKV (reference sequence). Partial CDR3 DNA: TGTGCCAGCAGCCGGACTGGGGGGGCGCTGGACACCTTGTAC. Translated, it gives CASSRTGGALDTLY. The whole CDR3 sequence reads CASSRTGGALDTLYF. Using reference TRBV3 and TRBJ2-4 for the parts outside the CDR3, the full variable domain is GPKVLQIPSHQIIDMGQMVTLNCDPVSNHLYFYWYKQILGQQMEFLVNFYNGKVMEKSKLFKDQFSVERPDGSYFTLKIQPTALEDSAVYFCASSRTGGALDTLYFGAGTRLSVL.

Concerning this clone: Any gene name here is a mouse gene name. The CDR3 protein is CASSLGGTPEVFF. Partial CDR3 DNA: TGTGCCAGCAGCTTAGGGGGGACACCAGAAGTCTTC. V is TRBV3 and J is TRBJ1-1; TRBD1 is a possible D gene (6 bases). Read data end 1 residue before the CDR3 end; the end is taken from the germline J gene. Looked up from germline, CDR1 is SNHLY and CDR2 is FYNGKV (reference sequence). CDR3 length: 13 amino acids. V dropped 1 base and J dropped 6 bases, with 9 bases sitting between them.

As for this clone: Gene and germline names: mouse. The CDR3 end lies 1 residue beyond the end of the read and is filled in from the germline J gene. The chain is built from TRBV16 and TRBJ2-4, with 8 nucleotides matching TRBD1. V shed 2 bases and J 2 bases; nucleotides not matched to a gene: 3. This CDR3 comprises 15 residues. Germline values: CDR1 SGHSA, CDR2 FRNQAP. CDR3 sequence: CASSLWTGLQNTLYF. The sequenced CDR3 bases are TGTGCAAGCAGCTTATGGACAGGGCTTCAAAACACCTTGTAC.

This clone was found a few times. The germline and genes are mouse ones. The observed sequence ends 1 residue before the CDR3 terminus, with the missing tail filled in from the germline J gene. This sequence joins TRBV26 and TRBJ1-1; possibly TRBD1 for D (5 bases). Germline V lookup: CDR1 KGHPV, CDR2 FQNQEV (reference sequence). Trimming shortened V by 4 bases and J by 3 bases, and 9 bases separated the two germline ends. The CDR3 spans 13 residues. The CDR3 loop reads CASSPGQYTEVFF. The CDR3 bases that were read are TGTGCCAGCAGTCCCGGACAATACACAGAAGTCTTC.

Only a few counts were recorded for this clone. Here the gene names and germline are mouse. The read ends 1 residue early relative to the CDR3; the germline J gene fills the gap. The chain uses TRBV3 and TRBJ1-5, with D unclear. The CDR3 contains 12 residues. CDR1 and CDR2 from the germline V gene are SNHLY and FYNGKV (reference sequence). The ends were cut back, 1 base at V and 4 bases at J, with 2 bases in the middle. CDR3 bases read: TGTGCCAGCAGCTTAGGGAACCAGGCTCCGCTT. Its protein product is CASSLGNQAPL. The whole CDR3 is CASSLGNQAPLF. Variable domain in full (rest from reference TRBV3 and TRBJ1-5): GPKVLQIPSHQIIDMGQMVTLNCDPVSNHLYFYWYKQILGQQMEFLVNFYNGKVMEKSKLFKDQFSVERPDGSYFTLKIQPTALEDSAVYFCASSLGNQAPLFGEGTRLSVL.

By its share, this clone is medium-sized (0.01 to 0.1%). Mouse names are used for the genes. The CDR3 loop reads CASRLVNQDTQYF. The part of the CDR3 DNA that was read is TGTGCCAGCAGACTGGTGAACCAAGACACCCAGTAC. The V gene is TRBV13-1, the J gene TRBJ2-5; a possible D gene is TRBD2 (5 bases). The read ends 1 residue early relative to the CDR3; the germline J gene fills the gap. Germline values: CDR1 NSHNY, CDR2 SYGAGN. Trimming removed 5 bases at V and 0 bases at J, with 7 bases between. This CDR3 is 13 amino acids long.

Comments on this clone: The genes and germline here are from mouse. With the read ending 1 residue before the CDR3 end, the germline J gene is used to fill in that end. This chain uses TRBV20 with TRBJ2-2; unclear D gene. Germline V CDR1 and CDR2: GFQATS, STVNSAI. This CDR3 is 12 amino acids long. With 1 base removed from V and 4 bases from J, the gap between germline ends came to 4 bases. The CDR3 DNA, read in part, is TGTGGTGCTAGGGTGGGCACCGGGCAGCTCTAC. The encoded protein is CGARVGTGQLY. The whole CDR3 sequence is CGARVGTGQLYF.

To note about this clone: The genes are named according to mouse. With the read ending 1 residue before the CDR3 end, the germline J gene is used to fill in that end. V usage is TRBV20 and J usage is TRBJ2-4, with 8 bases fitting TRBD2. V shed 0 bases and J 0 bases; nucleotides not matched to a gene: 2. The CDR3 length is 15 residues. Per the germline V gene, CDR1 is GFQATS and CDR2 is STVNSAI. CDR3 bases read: TGTGGTGCTAGGGAGTGGGGGGGTAGTCAAAACACCTTGTAC. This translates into CGAREWGGSQNTLY. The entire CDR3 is CGAREWGGSQNTLYF.

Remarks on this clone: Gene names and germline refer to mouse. Here the CDR3 reads CASSPLQGFGNTLYF. The DNA read from the CDR3 is TGTGCCAGCTCTCCCCTACAGGGGTTTGGAAATACGCTCTAT. The J gene is TRBJ1-3, the V gene TRBV12-2; TRBD1 matches 7 bases. The read gets to within 1 residue of the CDR3 end, and the germline J gene fills in the rest. From germline, CDR1 is SGHLS and CDR2 HYDKME. J lost 3 bases, V lost 2 bases, and 6 bases had no gene match. The CDR3 consists of 15 residues.

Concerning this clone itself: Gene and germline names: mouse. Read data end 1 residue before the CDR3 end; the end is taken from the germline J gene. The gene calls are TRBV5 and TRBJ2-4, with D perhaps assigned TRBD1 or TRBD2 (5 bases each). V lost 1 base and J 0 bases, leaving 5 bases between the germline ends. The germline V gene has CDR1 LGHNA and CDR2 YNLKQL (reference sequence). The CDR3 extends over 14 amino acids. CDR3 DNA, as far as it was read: TGTGCCAGCAGCCAAGGGGGGAGTCAAAACACCTTGTAC. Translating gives CASSQGGSQNTLY. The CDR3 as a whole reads CASSQGGSQNTLYF.

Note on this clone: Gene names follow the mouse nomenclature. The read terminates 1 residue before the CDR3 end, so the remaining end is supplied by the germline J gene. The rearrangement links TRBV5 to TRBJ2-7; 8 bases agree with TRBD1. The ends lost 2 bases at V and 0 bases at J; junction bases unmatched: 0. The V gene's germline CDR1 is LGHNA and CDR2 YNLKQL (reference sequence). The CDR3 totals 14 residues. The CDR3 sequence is CASSQTGGSYEQYF. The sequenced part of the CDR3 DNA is TGTGCCAGCAGCCAAACAGGGGGCTCCTATGAACAGTAC.

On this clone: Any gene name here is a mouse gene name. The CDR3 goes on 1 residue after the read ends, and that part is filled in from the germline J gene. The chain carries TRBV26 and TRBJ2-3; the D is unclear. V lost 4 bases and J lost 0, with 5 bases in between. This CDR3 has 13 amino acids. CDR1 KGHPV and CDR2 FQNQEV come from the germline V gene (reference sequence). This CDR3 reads CASSPISAETLYF. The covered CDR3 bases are TGTGCCAGCAGTCCCATTAGTGCAGAAACGCTGTAT. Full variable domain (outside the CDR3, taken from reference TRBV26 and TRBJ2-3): NSKVIQTPRYLVKGQGQKAKMRCIPEKGHPVVFWYQQNKNNEFKFLINFQNQEVLQQIDMTEKRFSAECPSNSPCSLEIQSSEAGDSALYLCASSPISAETLYFGSGTRLTVL.

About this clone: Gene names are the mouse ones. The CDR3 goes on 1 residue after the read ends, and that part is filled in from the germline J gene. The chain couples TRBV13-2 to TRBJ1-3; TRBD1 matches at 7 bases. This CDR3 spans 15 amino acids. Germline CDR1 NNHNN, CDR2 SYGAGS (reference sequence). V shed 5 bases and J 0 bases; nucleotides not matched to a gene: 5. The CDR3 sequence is CASGTGADSGNTLYF. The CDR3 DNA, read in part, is TGTGCCAGCGGCACAGGGGCGGATTCTGGAAATACGCTCTAT.

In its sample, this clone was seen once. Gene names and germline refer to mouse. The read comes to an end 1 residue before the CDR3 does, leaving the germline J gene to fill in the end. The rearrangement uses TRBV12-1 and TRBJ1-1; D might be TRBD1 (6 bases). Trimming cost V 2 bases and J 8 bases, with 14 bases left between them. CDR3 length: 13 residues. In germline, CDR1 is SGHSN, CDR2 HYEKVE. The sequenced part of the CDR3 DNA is TGTGCCAGCTCTCGCTTACAGGGAGGGGAAGTCTTC. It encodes CASSRLQGGEVF. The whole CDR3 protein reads CASSRLQGGEVFF.

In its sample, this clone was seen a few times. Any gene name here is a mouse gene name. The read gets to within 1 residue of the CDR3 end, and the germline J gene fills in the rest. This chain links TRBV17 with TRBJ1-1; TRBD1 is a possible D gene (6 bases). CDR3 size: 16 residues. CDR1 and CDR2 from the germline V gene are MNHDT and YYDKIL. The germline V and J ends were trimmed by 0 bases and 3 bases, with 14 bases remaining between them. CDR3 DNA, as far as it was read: TGTGCTAGCAGTAGAGATGTACGGGGGGCAGACACAGAAGTCTTC. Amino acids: CASSRDVRGADTEVF. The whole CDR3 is CASSRDVRGADTEVFF.

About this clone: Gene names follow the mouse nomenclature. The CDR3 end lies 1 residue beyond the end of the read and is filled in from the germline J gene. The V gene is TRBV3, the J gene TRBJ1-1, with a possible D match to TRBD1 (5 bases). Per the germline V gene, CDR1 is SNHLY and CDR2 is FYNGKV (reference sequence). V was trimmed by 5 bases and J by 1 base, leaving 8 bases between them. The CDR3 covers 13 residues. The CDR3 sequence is CASSTGRNTEVFF. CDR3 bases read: TGTGCCAGCAGCACGGGACGAAACACAGAAGTCTTC.

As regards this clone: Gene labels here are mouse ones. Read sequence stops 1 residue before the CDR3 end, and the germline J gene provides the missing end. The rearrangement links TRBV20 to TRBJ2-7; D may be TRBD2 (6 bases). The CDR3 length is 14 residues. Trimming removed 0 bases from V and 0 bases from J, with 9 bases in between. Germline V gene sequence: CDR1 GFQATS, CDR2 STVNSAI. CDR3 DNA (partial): TGTGGTGCTAGGGACTGGGGTCTCTCCTATGAACAGTAC. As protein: CGARDWGLSYEQY. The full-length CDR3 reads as CGARDWGLSYEQYF.

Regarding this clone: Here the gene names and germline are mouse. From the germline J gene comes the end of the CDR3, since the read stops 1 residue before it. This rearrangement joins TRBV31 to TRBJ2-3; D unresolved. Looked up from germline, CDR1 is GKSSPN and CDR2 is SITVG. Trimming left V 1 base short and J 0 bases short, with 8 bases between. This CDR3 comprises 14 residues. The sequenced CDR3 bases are TGTGCCTGGAGTCAAGCAGTAAGTGCAGAAACGCTGTAT. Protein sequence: CAWSQAVSAETLY. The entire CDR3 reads CAWSQAVSAETLYF. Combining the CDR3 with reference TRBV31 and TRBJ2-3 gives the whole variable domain AQTIHQWPVAEIKAVGSPLSLGCTIKGKSSPNLYWYWQATGGTLQQLFYSITVGQVESVVQLNLSASRPKDDQFILSTEKLLLSHSGFYLCAWSQAVSAETLYFGSGTRLTVL.

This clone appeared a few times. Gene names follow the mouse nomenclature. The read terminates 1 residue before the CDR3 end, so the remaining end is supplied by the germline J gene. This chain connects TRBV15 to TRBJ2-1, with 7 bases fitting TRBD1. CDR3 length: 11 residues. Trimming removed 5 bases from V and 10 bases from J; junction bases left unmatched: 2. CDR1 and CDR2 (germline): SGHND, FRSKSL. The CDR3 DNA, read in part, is TGTGCCAGCAGTAACAGGGGAGAGCAGTTC. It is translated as CASSNRGEQF. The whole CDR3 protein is CASSNRGEQFF.

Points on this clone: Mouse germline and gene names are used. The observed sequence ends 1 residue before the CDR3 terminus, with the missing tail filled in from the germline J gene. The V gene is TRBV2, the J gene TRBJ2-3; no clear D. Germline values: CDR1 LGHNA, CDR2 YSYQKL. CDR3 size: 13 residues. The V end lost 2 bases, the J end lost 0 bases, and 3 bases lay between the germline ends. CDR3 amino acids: CASSQSSAETLYF. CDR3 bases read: TGTGCCAGCAGCCAATCTAGTGCAGAAACGCTGTAT.

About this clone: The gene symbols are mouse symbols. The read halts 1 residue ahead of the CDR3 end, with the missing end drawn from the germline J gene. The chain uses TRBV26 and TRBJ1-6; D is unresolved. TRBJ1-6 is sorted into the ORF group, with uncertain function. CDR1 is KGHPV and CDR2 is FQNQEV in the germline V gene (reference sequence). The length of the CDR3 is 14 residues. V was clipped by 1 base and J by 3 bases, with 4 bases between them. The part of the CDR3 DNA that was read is TGTGCCAGCAGTCTGTACAACTATAATTCGCCCCTCTAC. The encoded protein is CASSLYNYNSPLY. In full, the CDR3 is CASSLYNYNSPLYF.

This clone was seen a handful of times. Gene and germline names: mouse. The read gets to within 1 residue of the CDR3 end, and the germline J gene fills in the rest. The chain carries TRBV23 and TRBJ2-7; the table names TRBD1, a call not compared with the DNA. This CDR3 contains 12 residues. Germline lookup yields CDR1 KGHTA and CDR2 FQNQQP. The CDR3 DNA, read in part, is TGCTCCAGCAGTCAACAGGTTTATGAACAGTAC. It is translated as CSSSQQVYEQY. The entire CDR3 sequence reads CSSSQQVYEQYF.

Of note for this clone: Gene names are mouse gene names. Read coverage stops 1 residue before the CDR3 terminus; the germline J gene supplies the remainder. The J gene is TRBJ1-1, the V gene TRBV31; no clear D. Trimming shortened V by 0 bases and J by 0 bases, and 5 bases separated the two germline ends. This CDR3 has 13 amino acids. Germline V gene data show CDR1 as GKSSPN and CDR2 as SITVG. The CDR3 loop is CAWSLDTNTEVFF. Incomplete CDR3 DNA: TGTGCCTGGAGTCTAGACACAAACACAGAAGTCTTC.

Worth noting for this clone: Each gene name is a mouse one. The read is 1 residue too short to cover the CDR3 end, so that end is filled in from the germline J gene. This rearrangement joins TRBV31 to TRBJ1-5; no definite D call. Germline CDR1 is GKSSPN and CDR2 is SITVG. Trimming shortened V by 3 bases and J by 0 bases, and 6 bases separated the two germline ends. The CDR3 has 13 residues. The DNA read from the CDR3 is TGTGCCTGGAGAGGGATTAACAACCAGGCTCCGCTT. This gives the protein CAWRGINNQAPL. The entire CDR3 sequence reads CAWRGINNQAPLF.

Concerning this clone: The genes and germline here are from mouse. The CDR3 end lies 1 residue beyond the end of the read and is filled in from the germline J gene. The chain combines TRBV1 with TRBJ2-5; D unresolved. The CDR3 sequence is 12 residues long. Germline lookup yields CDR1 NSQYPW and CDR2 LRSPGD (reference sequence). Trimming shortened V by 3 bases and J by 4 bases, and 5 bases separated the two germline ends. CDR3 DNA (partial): TGCACCTGCAGTGCCCAGGAAGACACCCAGTAC. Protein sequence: CTCSAQEDTQY. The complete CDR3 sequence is CTCSAQEDTQYF.

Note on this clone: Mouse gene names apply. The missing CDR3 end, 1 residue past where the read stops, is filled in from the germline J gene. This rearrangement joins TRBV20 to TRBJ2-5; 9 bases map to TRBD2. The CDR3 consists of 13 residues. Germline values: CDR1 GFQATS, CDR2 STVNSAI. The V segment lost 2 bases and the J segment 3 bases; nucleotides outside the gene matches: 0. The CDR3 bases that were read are TGTGGTGCTAGGCTGGGGGGGCAAGACACCCAGTAC. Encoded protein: CGARLGGQDTQY. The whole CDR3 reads CGARLGGQDTQYF.

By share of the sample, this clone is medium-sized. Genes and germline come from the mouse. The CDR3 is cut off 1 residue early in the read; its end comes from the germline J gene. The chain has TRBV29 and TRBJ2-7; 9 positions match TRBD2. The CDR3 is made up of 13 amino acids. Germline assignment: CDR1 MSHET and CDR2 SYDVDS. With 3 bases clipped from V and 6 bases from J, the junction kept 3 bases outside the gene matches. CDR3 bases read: TGTGCTAGCAGTTTCACTGGGGGGTTTGAACAGTAC. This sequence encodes CASSFTGGFEQY. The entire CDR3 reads CASSFTGGFEQYF.

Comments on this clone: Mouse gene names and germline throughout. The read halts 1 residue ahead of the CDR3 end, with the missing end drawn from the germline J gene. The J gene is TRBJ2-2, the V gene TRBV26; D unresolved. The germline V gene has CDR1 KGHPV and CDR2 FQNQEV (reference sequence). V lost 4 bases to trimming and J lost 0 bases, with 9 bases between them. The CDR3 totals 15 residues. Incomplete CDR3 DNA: TGTGCCAGCAGTCGACGTAACGCAAACACCGGGCAGCTCTAC. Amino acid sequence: CASSRRNANTGQLY. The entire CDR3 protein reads CASSRRNANTGQLYF.

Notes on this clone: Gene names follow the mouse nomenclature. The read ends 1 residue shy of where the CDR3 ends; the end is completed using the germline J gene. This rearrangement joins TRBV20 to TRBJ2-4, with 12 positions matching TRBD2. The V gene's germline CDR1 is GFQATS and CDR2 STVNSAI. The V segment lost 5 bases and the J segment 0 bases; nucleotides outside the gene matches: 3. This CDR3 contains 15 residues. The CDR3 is CGAEGLGGSQNTLYF. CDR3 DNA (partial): TGTGGTGCTGAGGGACTGGGGGGAAGTCAAAACACCTTGTAC. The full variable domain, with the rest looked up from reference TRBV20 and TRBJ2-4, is GALVYQYPRRTICKSGTSMRMECQAVGFQATSVAWYRQSPQKTFELIALSTVNSAIKYEQNFTQEKFPISHPNLSFSSMTVLNAYLEDRGLYLCGAEGLGGSQNTLYFGAGTRLSVL.